These 5 T cell receptor beta chains share one sample of origin, sequenced in a study of cytomegalovirus exposure and HLA in healthy donors. The PCR was carried out with 60 Vbeta primers and 13 Jbeta primers. Assay used: immunoSEQ multiplex PCR; TCRdb lists only in-frame clones, some missing. In the table there are approximately 120,000 clones, 81% of which are singletons. The sample comprised PBMCs. These receptors originate from a man younger than 30 in good health and CMV-seronegative.

This clone has a single count. This chain joins TRBV11-2 and TRBJ2-1; 9 bases map to TRBD1. Germline CDR1 reads SGHAT; CDR2 reads FQNNGV. Germline trimming cut 5 bases from V and 7 bases from J; bases unmatched to any gene: 12. The CDR3 spans 16 residues. The CDR3 sequence is CASSLDLGTGTNEQFF. The CDR3 nucleotides are TGTGCCAGCAGCCTGGACCTCGGGACAGGGACGAATGAGCAGTTCTTC.

The chain uses TRBV5-6 and TRBJ1-5, with a weak D call TRBD1 (5 bases). The V end was cut by 4 bases, the J end by 2 bases, with 13 bases between. This CDR3 region has 15 residues. CDR1 is SGHDT, CDR2 YYEEEE, per germline. The CDR3 is CASSPNWGGNQPQHF. The CDR3 region has the DNA TGTGCCAGCAGCCCCAACTGGGGGGGCAATCAGCCCCAGCATTTT.

V gene TRBV9 combines with J gene TRBJ2-5; D is perhaps TRBD2 (5 bases). The better agreement between TRBJ2-7 and the DNA end casts doubt on the J call. Germline CDR1 and CDR2: SGDLS and YYNGEE. The CDR3 totals 17 residues. Here the CDR3 DNA reads TGTGCCAGCAGCCCCCCGAGGGAAGGGATGAGCTCCTACGAGCAGTACTTC. The encoded protein is CASSPPREGMSSYEQYF.

This clone has just a few counts. This chain links TRBV6-6 with TRBJ2-1; maybe TRBD1 (6 bases). Germline values: CDR1 MNHNY, CDR2 SVGAGI (reference sequence). This CDR3 comprises 15 residues. With 8 bases removed from V and 8 bases from J, the gap between germline ends came to 22 bases. The CDR3 here is CASLYRASPLYEQFF. DNA of the CDR3: TGTGCCAGCTTATACAGGGCGTCCCCCTTATATGAGCAGTTCTTC.

Worth noting for this clone: Other DNA sequences in the sample encode the same CDR3. V gene TRBV6-6 combines with J gene TRBJ1-4; D not resolved. Germline V lookup: CDR1 MNHNY, CDR2 SVGAGI (reference sequence). This CDR3 region has 11 residues. The V end lost 6 bases, the J end lost 8 bases, and 7 bases lay between the germline ends. CDR3 in amino acids: CASRGGEKLFF. The CDR3 bases are TGTGCCAGCAGAGGAGGGGAAAAACTGTTTTTT.